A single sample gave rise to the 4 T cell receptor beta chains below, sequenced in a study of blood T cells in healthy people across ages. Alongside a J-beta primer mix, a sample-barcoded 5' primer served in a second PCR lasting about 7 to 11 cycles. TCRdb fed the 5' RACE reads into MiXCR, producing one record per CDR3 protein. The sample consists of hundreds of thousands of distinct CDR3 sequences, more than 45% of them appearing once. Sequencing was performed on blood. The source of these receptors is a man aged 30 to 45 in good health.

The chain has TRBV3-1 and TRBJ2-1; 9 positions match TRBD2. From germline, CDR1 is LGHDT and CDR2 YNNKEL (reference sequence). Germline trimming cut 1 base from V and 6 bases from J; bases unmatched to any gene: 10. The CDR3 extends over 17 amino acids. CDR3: CASSQGKVMRGGNEQFF. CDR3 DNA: TGTGCCAGCAGCCAAGGGAAGGTCATGCGGGGGGGCAATGAGCAGTTCTTC.

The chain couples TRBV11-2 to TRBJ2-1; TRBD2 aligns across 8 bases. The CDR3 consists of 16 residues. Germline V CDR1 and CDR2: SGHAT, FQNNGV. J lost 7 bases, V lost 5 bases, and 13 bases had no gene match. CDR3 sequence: CASSPRGAGGGNEQFF. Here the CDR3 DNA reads TGTGCCAGCAGCCCACGGGGGGCGGGGGGTGGGAATGAGCAGTTCTTC.

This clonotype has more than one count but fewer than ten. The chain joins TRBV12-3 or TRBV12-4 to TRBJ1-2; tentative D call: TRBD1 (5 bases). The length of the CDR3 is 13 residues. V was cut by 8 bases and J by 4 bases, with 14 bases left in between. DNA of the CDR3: TGTGCCAGCCGGACGGGGACCGCCTATGGCTACACCTTC. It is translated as CASRTGTAYGYTF.

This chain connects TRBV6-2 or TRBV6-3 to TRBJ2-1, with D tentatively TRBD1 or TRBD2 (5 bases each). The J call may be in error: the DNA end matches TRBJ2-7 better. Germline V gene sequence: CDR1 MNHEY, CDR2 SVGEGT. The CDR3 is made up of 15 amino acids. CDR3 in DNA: TGTGCCAGCAGTTCAGACGGGGACGGGGTCTACGAGCAGTACTTC. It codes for CASSSDGDGVYEQYF.